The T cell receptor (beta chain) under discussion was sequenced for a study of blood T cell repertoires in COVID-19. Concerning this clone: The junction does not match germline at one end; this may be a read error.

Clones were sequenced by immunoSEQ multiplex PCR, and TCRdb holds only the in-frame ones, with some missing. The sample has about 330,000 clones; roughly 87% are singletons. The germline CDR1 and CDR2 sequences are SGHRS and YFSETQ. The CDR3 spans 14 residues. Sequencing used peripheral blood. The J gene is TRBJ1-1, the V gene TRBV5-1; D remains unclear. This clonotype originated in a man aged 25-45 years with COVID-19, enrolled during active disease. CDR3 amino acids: CASTLPGLNTEAFF. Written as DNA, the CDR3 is TGCGCCAGCACCTTGCCAGGCTTGAACACTGAAGCTTTCTTT.